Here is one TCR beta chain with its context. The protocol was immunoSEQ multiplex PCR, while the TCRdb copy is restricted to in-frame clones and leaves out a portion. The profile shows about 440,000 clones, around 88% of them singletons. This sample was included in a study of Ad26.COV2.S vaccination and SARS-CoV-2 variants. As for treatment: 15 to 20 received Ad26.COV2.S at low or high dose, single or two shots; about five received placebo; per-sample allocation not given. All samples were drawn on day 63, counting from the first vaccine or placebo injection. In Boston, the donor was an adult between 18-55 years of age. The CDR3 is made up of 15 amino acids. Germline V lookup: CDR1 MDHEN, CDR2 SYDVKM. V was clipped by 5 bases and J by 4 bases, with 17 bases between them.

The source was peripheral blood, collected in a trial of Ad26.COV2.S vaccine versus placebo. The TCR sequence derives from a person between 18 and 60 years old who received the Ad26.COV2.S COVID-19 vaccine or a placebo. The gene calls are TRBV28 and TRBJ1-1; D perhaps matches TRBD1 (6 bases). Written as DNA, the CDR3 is TGTGCCAGCAGTCCCCCAGGGGTGGTGAGCACTGAAGCTTTCTTT. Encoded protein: CASSPPGVVSTEAFF.